The 30 T cell receptor beta chains listed next were all sequenced from one sample in a study of a mutant IDH1 vaccine in newly diagnosed glioma. Indicated time point: week 11, during vaccination. A single vaccine dose contained 300 ug of mutant IDH1 20-mer peptide, and topical imiquimod was used with it. Antigen specificity for these receptors is unknown. Generated by immunoSEQ multiplex PCR, the TCRdb table keeps only in-frame clones and is missing some. Of tens of thousands of clones listed, under 90% are singletons. This sample comprised PBMCs, obtained from a glioma patient whose treatment included an IDH1 peptide vaccine. Receptors were obtained from a middle-aged woman with glioma.

The chain employs TRBV10-2 and TRBJ2-1; 8 bases are shared with TRBD2. Germline values: CDR1 WSHSY, CDR2 SAAADI. The CDR3 covers 14 residues. With V trimmed by 2 bases and J by 6 bases, 3 bases remained unmatched. The CDR3 DNA sequence: TGCGCCAGCAGTGAGAACGGGAGGGGCAATGAGCAGTTCTTC. Amino acids: CASSENGRGNEQFF.

J is TRBJ2-7 and V is TRBV7-8, with a possible D match to TRBD2 (6 bases). The germline CDR1 and CDR2 sequences are SGHVS and FQNEAQ. V dropped 0 bases and J dropped 0 bases, with 12 bases sitting between them. This CDR3 contains 16 residues. In DNA form, the CDR3 reads TGTGCCAGCAGCTTAGCTCTGGGGGGATCCTCCTACGAGCAGTACTTC. Amino acids: CASSLALGGSSYEQYF.

This clone was picked up one time. V and J are TRBV14 and TRBJ1-4; D perhaps matches TRBD1 (6 bases). The CDR3 runs to 15 residues. Germline V CDR1 and CDR2: SGHDN, FVKESK. The V end was cut by 2 bases, the J end by 5 bases, with 12 bases between. CDR3 region: CASSQPGHSNEKLFF. The CDR3 DNA sequence: TGTGCCAGCAGCCAACCGGGACACTCGAATGAAAAACTGTTTTTT.

CDR3 protein: CAWSAGISYEQYF. CDR3 DNA: TGTGCCTGGTCAGCAGGGATTTCCTACGAGCAGTACTTC. The chain has TRBV30 and TRBJ2-7; D is perhaps TRBD1 (5 bases). Trimming left V 5 bases short and J 1 base short, with 12 bases between. This CDR3 is built from 13 residues. Germline CDR1 GTSNPN, CDR2 SVGIG (reference sequence).

This clone showed up just once. DNA for the CDR3: TGTGCCAGCAGTGATTCCGGGACAGCCGCTAGCACAGATACGCAGTATTTT. Protein sequence: CASSDSGTAASTDTQYF. The J gene is TRBJ2-3, the V gene TRBV6-1; TRBD1 aligns across 7 bases. Trimming at V came to 3 bases and at J to 0 bases, leaving 9 bases not matched to a gene. CDR3 length: 17 amino acids. From germline, CDR1 is MNHNS and CDR2 SASEGT.

This clone was counted only a few times. The chain is built from TRBV10-3 and TRBJ1-6; 10 nucleotides line up with TRBD1. Losses at the gene ends were 3 bases for V and 13 bases for J; bases not matched to a gene: 6. The CDR3 length is 14 residues. Looked up from germline, CDR1 is ENHRY and CDR2 is SYGVKD. This CDR3 is CAISDRQGAKPLHF. CDR3 bases: TGTGCCATCAGTGACCGACAGGGGGCGAAGCCCCTCCACTTT.

The V gene is TRBV29-1, the J gene TRBJ2-3, with a tentative D call TRBD2 (6 bases). CDR1 is SQVTM, CDR2 ANQGSEA, per germline. There are 13 residues in the CDR3. Trimming left V 7 bases short and J 2 bases short, with 13 bases between. The CDR3 bases are TGCAGCGCTGCGGGACTCCACACAGATACGCAGTATTTT. It codes for CSAAGLHTDTQYF.

V gene TRBV10-3 combines with J gene TRBJ1-6; a weak D match, TRBD1 (6 bases). The CDR3 loop spans 15 amino acids. Trimming removed 6 bases at V and 8 bases at J, with 17 bases between. Germline V gene data show CDR1 as ENHRY and CDR2 as SYGVKD. CDR3 loop: CAIRTGGAPDSPLHF. CDR3 bases: TGTGCCATCAGGACTGGGGGGGCGCCCGATTCACCCCTCCACTTT.

The chain carries TRBV6-5 and TRBJ2-7; D may be TRBD1 (6 bases). The CDR3 is 16 residues long. Looked up from germline, CDR1 is MNHEY and CDR2 is SVGAGI. V was pared by 4 bases and J by 2 bases, with 18 bases between. The DNA for the CDR3 is TGTGCCAGCAGTTCCCAACACCAGGGGAGCCCCTACGAGCAGTACTTC. Translating it yields CASSSQHQGSPYEQYF.

The chain combines TRBV5-1 with TRBJ2-1, with 12 nucleotides matching TRBD2. This CDR3 is built from 18 residues. Germline V gene sequence: CDR1 SGHRS, CDR2 YFSETQ. The V and J ends lost 2 bases and 5 bases, in that order; junction bases with no gene match: 11. The CDR3 loop is CASSFYGLASGRDNEQFF. The CDR3 nucleotides read TGCGCCAGCAGCTTCTACGGTTTGGCTAGCGGGAGGGACAATGAGCAGTTCTTC.

This chain connects TRBV7-8 to TRBJ2-2; the match to TRBD2 covers 7 bases. CDR3 size: 16 residues. The V gene end was trimmed by 1 base and the J gene end by 7 bases; junction bases not matched to a gene: 9. CDR1 and CDR2 (germline): SGHVS, FQNEAQ. The CDR3, as DNA: TGTGCCAGCAGCTTAGTCGACGCGGCGGGGGTCGGGGAGCTGTTTTTT. It codes for CASSLVDAAGVGELFF.

This clone was counted a single time. The chain uses TRBV19 and TRBJ1-5; D possibly corresponds to TRBD1 (5 bases). Per the germline V gene, CDR1 is LNHDA and CDR2 is SQIVND (reference sequence). Trimming removed 9 bases at V and 0 bases at J, with 12 bases between. The CDR3 covers 14 residues. DNA of the CDR3: TGTGCCAGCAGCCGACAGAATAGCAATCAGCCCCAGCATTTT. Protein: CASSRQNSNQPQHF. The full variable domain, rest sourced from reference TRBV19 and TRBJ1-5, is DGGITQSPKYLFRKEGQNVTLSCEQNLNHDAMYWYRQDPGQGLRLIYYSQIVNDFQKGDIAEGYSVSREKKESFPLTVTSAQKNPTAFYLCASSRQNSNQPQHFGDGTRLSIL.

The chain's CDR3 is CASNPPGRDTENTEAFF. The CDR3 region has the DNA TGTGCCAGCAACCCCCCCGGTCGGGACACTGAGAACACTGAAGCTTTCTTT. The chain employs TRBV7-9 and TRBJ1-1, with D perhaps TRBD1 (6 bases). CDR3 length: 17 amino acids. Trimming stripped 7 bases from V and 1 base from J, with 22 bases between. Germline-derived CDR1 and CDR2 are SEHNR and FQNEAQ (reference sequence).

This clone was recorded a few times. The rearrangement joins TRBV7-9 to TRBJ1-1, with a tentative D call TRBD1 (5 bases). Per the germline V gene, CDR1 is SEHNR and CDR2 is FQNEAQ (reference sequence). CDR3 size: 12 residues. V lost 5 bases and J 7 bases, leaving 11 bases between the germline ends. The CDR3 is CASSNTQGEAFF. DNA for the CDR3: TGTGCCAGCAGCAACACCCAGGGTGAAGCTTTCTTT.

The V gene is TRBV25-1, the J gene TRBJ2-7; the D gene is possibly TRBD1 (6 bases). Trimming cost V 4 bases and J 0 bases, with 10 bases left between them. Germline CDR1 reads MGHDK; CDR2 reads SYGVNS. The CDR3 is 14 amino acids. The CDR3 loop is CASSGRDISYEQYF. The CDR3, as DNA: TGTGCCAGCAGTGGCCGGGACATCTCCTACGAGCAGTACTTC.

This chain joins TRBV29-1 and TRBJ2-1, with TRBD1 matching over 8 bases. V gave up 4 bases and J gave up 5 bases; unmatched junction bases: 1. Looked up from germline, CDR1 is SQVTM and CDR2 is ANQGSEA. CDR3 length equals 12 residues. The CDR3 nucleotides are TGCAGCGTTGTGGACAGGGACAATGAGCAGTTCTTC. It translates to CSVVDRDNEQFF.

CDR3 in DNA: TGTGCCAGCAGTGGGAGCGGGGGGGCGCGCTACACCGGGGAGCTGTTTTTT. Amino acids: CASSGSGGARYTGELFF. The chain combines TRBV2 with TRBJ2-2, with 10 bases matching TRBD2. V lost 4 bases to trimming and J lost 3 bases; unmatched junction nucleotides: 8. CDR1 is SNHLY, CDR2 FYNNEI, per germline. This CDR3 has 17 amino acids. Supplemented by reference TRBV2 and TRBJ2-2, the full variable domain reads EPEVTQTPSHQVTQMGQEVILRCVPISNHLYFYWYRQILGQKVEFLVSFYNNEISEKSEIFDDQFSVERPDGSNFTLKIRSTKLEDSAMYFCASSGSGGARYTGELFFGEGSRLTVL.

The rearrangement links TRBV5-4 to TRBJ2-5; D unclear. The CDR3 has 11 amino acids. The V and J ends lost 0 bases and 6 bases respectively, with 3 bases between them. In germline, CDR1 is SGHNT, CDR2 YYREEE (reference sequence). The CDR3 nucleotides read TGTGCCAGCAGCTTGGGACAGACCCAGTACTTC. Translating it yields CASSLGQTQYF.

This rearrangement joins TRBV2 to TRBJ2-7; TRBD1 matches 11 bases. The CDR3 contains 15 residues. CDR1 is SNHLY, CDR2 FYNNEI, per germline. V gave up 7 bases and J gave up 6 bases; unmatched junction bases: 11. CDR3 in amino acids: CASTPHSGTGGEQYF. The CDR3 nucleotides are TGTGCCAGCACCCCCCACTCCGGGACAGGGGGCGAGCAGTACTTC.

V gene TRBV5-1 combines with J gene TRBJ2-3; 8 bases are shared with TRBD2. V dropped 5 bases and J dropped 5; count of bases not matched to a gene: 7. The CDR3 has 14 residues. CDR1 SGHRS and CDR2 YFSETQ come from the germline V gene. CDR3 protein: CASRAGEWVDTQYF. Written as DNA, the CDR3 is TGCGCCAGCAGAGCGGGAGAGTGGGTAGATACGCAGTATTTT.

This chain joins TRBV27 and TRBJ2-7, with D perhaps matching TRBD2 (5 bases). CDR3 size: 15 residues. Germline CDR1 reads MNHEY; CDR2 reads SMNVEV (reference sequence). The V gene lost 0 bases and the J gene lost 2 bases, with 11 bases spanning the gap. Here the CDR3 DNA reads TGTGCCAGCAGTTTATCACTAGGCGGGCCCTACGAGCAGTACTTC. This codes for CASSLSLGGPYEQYF.

This chain links TRBV2 with TRBJ1-3, with D possibly being TRBD1 (5 bases). V lost 6 bases, J lost 4 bases, and 16 bases lay in between. The CDR3 spans 15 residues. The germline V gene encodes CDR1 SNHLY and CDR2 FYNNEI. CDR3: CASSRDGTRGNTIYF. Written as DNA, the CDR3 is TGTGCCAGCAGCCGGGACGGAACCAGGGGAAACACCATATATTTT.

This chain connects TRBV7-2 to TRBJ1-5; maybe TRBD1 (5 bases). This CDR3 has 13 residues. The V end lost 6 bases, the J end lost 2 bases, and 8 bases lay between the germline ends. Per the germline V gene, CDR1 is SGHTA and CDR2 is FQGNSA. CDR3 sequence (DNA): TGTGCCAGCAGTTGGGACCGCAATCAGCCCCAGCATTTT. This encodes CASSWDRNQPQHF.

The chain recombines TRBV4-1 with TRBJ2-3, with 10 positions matching TRBD2. CDR1 and CDR2 (germline): MGHRA, YSYEKL. The CDR3 is 17 amino acids. V was clipped by 4 bases and J by 2 bases; unmatched bases: 9. CDR3 nucleotide sequence: TGCGCCAGCAGCCCCGCCGGCCTAGCGGGGGACACAGATACGCAGTATTTT. It yields the protein CASSPAGLAGDTDTQYF.

This chain's CDR3 is CASRPGTSTGNTIYF. For the CDR3, the DNA is TGTGCCAGCAGGCCCGGGACATCGACTGGAAACACCATATATTTT. The rearrangement joins TRBV6-6 to TRBJ1-3; a possible D gene is TRBD1 (6 bases). The CDR3 totals 15 residues. The V gene lost 6 bases and the J gene lost 2 bases, with 14 bases spanning the gap. CDR1 is MNHNY and CDR2 is SVGAGI in the germline V gene (reference sequence).

V gene TRBV5-6 combines with J gene TRBJ1-2; D remains ambiguous. V was clipped by 0 bases and J by 8 bases, with 14 bases between them. This CDR3 comprises 14 residues. Germline loops: CDR1 SGHDT, CDR2 YYEEEE. The CDR3 region has the DNA TGTGCCAGCAGCTTGGGTTTATCCGGGTGGGGCTACACCTTC. Translating gives CASSLGLSGWGYTF. The variable domain in full, completed from reference TRBV5-6 and TRBJ1-2, reads DAGVTQSPTHLIKTRGQQVTLRCSPKSGHDTVSWYQQALGQGPQFIFQYYEEEERQRGNFPDRFSGHQFPNYSSELNVNALLLGDSALYLCASSLGLSGWGYTFGSGTRLTVV.

The rearrangement links TRBV29-1 to TRBJ1-2; D perhaps matches TRBD1 (6 bases). The length of the CDR3 is 16 residues. From germline, CDR1 is SQVTM and CDR2 ANQGSEA. Trimming cost V 7 bases and J 4 bases, with 25 bases left between them. The CDR3, as DNA: TGCAGCGCGTGGGACAAGGGCACACCTGGTGCCTATGGCTACACCTTC. Translated, it gives CSAWDKGTPGAYGYTF.

The genes are TRBV7-9 and TRBJ2-2, with TRBD2 identical over 8 bases. The CDR3 sequence is 14 residues long. CDR1 and CDR2 from the germline V gene are SEHNR and FQNEAQ (reference sequence). The junction had 7 bases not matched to a gene; V was cut back by 10 bases and J by 3 bases. The CDR3 sequence is CATVWREDTGELFF. CDR3 DNA: TGTGCCACTGTCTGGCGGGAGGACACCGGGGAGCTGTTTTTT.

This chain connects TRBV6-6 to TRBJ1-2; D possibly corresponds to TRBD1 (5 bases). The V and J ends lost 10 bases and 4 bases respectively, with 13 bases between them. Germline CDR1 is MNHNY and CDR2 is SVGAGI (reference sequence). The CDR3 is 12 amino acids. The CDR3 here is CAIRDGGYGYTF. CDR3 nucleotide sequence: TGTGCCATCCGCGACGGGGGCTATGGCTACACCTTC.

V and J are TRBV6-6 and TRBJ1-4; 10 bases agree with TRBD1. J gave up 5 bases and V 0 bases, and 3 bases lay outside the gene matches. This CDR3 has 16 amino acids. Germline assignment: CDR1 MNHNY and CDR2 SVGAGI (reference sequence). The CDR3 loop is CASSYSGTGDNEKLFF. In nucleotides, the CDR3 is TGTGCCAGCAGTTACTCTGGGACAGGGGACAATGAAAAACTGTTTTTT.